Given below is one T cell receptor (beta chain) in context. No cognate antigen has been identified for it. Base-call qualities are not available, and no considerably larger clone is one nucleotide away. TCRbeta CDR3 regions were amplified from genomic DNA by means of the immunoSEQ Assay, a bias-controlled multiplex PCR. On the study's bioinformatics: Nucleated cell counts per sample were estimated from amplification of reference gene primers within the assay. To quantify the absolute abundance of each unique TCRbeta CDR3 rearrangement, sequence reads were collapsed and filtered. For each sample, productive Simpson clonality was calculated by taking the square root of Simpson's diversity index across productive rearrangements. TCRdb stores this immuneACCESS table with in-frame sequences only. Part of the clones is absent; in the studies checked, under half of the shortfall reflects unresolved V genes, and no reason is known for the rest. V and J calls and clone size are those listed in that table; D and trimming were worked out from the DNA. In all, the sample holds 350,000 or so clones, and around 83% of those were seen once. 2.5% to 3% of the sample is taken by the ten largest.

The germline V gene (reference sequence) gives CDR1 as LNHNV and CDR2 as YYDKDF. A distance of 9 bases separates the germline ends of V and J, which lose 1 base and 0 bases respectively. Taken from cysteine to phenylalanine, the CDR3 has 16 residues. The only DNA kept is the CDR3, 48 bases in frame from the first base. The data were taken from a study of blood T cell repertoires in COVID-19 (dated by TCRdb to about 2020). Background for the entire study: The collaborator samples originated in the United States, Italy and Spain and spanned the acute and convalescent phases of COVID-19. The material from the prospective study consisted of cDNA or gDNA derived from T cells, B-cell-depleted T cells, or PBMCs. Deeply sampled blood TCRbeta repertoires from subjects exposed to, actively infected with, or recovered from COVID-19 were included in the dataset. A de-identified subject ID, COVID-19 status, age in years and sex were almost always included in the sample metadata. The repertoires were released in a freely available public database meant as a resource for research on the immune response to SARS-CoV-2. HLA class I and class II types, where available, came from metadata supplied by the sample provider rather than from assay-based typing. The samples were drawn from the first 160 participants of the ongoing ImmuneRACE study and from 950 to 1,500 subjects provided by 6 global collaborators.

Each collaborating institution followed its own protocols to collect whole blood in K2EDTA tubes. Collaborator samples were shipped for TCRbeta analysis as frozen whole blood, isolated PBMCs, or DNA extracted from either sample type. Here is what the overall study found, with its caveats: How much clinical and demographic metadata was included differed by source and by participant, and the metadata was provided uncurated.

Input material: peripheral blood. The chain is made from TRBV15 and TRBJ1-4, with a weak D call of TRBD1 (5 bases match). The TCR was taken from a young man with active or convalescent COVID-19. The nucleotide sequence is TGTGCCACCAGCAGAGGGCGGGGGGCAACTAATGAAAAACTGTTTTTT. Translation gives CATSRGRGATNEKLFF.